Below, 25 T cell receptor beta chains from the same sample are listed, as sequenced in a study of CD8 T cells in Susac syndrome. Reverse transcription of about 0.5 to 1 ug RNA used random hexamers. One entry per CDR3 protein results from TCRdb running MiXCR on the immunoSEQ multiplex PCR reads. The sample has 200,000 to 300,000 distinct CDR3 sequences, about 96% seen once; the top ten hold 0.1%. Sequenced material: CD4+ T cells from PBMCs. These receptors originate from a human donor with Susac syndrome.

V gene TRBV11-3 combines with J gene TRBJ2-1; 7 bases are a match to TRBD1. The CDR3 is 15 amino acids. CDR1 is SGHNT, CDR2 YENEEA, per germline. The trim removed 3 bases at V and 15 bases at J, leaving 17 bases unmatched. The CDR3 protein is CASSFVFGTAPVRFF. In DNA, the CDR3 is TGTGCCAGCAGCTTTGTCTTTGGGACAGCACCTGTCCGGTTCTTC.

The V gene is TRBV15, the J gene TRBJ1-5; D may be TRBD1 (6 bases). The CDR3 consists of 15 residues. Trimming pared 0 bases from V and 8 bases from J, leaving 14 bases between. In germline, CDR1 is LNHNV, CDR2 YYDKDF (reference sequence). The CDR3 loop reads CATSRDRGGAEPQHF. The CDR3 nucleotides are TGTGCCACCAGCAGAGATAGGGGGGGCGCGGAGCCCCAGCATTTT.

The chain has TRBV4-2 and TRBJ2-2; D gene ambiguous. This CDR3 region has 14 residues. Per the germline V gene, CDR1 is LGHNA and CDR2 is YNFKEQ. V lost 5 bases and J lost 2, with 9 bases in between. CDR3 sequence: CASSATTNTGELFF. The CDR3 DNA sequence: TGTGCCAGCAGCGCGACGACCAACACCGGGGAGCTGTTTTTT.

The chain joins TRBV27 to TRBJ2-3, with D tentatively TRBD1 (6 bases). The CDR3 loop spans 15 amino acids. V dropped 6 bases and J dropped 2 bases, with 15 bases sitting between them. CDR1 is MNHEY, CDR2 SMNVEV, per germline (reference sequence). CDR3 bases: TGTGCCAGCAGACCGACAGGTCCTAACACAGATACGCAGTATTTT. Translating it yields CASRPTGPNTDTQYF.

The CDR3 reads CASSQWGTSGIATRGDTQYF. In DNA, the CDR3 is TGTGCCAGCAGCCAATGGGGGACTAGCGGGATCGCCACCCGAGGGGATACGCAGTATTTT. The chain combines TRBV3-1 with TRBJ2-3, with TRBD2 matching over 13 bases. Germline values: CDR1 LGHDT, CDR2 YNNKEL (reference sequence). The CDR3 covers 20 residues. Trimming at V came to 2 bases and at J to 6 bases, leaving 17 bases not matched to a gene.

This chain connects TRBV25-1 to TRBJ1-3; no clear D. V lost 3 bases, J lost 0 bases, and 9 bases lay in between. Germline V gene lookup returns CDR1 MGHDK and CDR2 SYGVNS. The CDR3 runs to 15 residues. The CDR3 sequence is CASSDPRTSGNTIYF. In DNA, the CDR3 is TGTGCCAGCAGTGATCCCAGGACCTCTGGAAACACCATATATTTT.

The rearrangement links TRBV20-1 to TRBJ2-3, with 8 bases lining up with TRBD1. The junction had 13 bases not matched to a gene; V was cut back by 3 bases and J by 8 bases. This CDR3 has 15 amino acids. The germline V gene has CDR1 DFQATT and CDR2 SNEGSKA (reference sequence). CDR3: CSASYRTGRSGTQYF. The CDR3 region has the DNA TGCAGTGCTAGTTACCGGACAGGGCGTTCGGGTACGCAGTATTTT.

This clonotype was seen a single time. The chain combines TRBV23-1 with TRBJ1-1; D is unresolved. TRBV23-1 is given ORF status, its function remaining uncertain. V shed 2 bases and J shed 0 bases, with 13 bases lying between them. The CDR3 runs 16 residues. The CDR3 loop is CASSQEQRSMNTEAFF. The CDR3 DNA follows: TGCGCCAGCAGTCAAGAACAGCGGTCCATGAACACTGAAGCTTTCTTT.

The chain joins TRBV30 to TRBJ1-4; possible D gene TRBD1, 6 bases. There are 15 residues in the CDR3. Germline CDR1 and CDR2: GTSNPN and SVGIG (reference sequence). Trimming took off 2 bases at V and 7 bases at J, with 17 bases between the two ends. CDR3 nucleotides: TGTGCCTGGAGTTTCGCGACAGGTCCTAGTGAAAAACTGTTTTTT. It translates to CAWSFATGPSEKLFF.

This chain uses TRBV3-1 with TRBJ1-5; D unclear. Trimming took off 3 bases at V and 0 bases at J, with 9 bases between the two ends. The CDR3 is made up of 15 amino acids. Germline V lookup: CDR1 LGHDT, CDR2 YNNKEL (reference sequence). Here the CDR3 reads CASSQRHSSNQPQHF. The CDR3 DNA reads as TGTGCCAGCAGCCAGCGACACAGTAGCAATCAGCCCCAGCATTTT. Filled out from reference TRBV3-1 and TRBJ1-5, the complete variable domain reads DTAVSQTPKYLVTQMGNDKSIKCEQNLGHDTMYWYKQDSKKFLKIMFSYNNKELIINETVPNRFSPKSPDKAHLNLHINSLELGDSAVYFCASSQRHSSNQPQHFGDGTRLSIL.

The chain carries TRBV7-9 and TRBJ2-5; no reliable D call. The CDR3 length is 14 residues. V lost 5 bases to trimming and J lost 4 bases, with 14 bases between them. CDR1 SEHNR and CDR2 FQNEAQ come from the germline V gene (reference sequence). The CDR3 DNA reads TGTGCCAGCAGCCAAGGAACAGTCGGAGAGACCCAGTACTTC. Translating gives CASSQGTVGETQYF.

The rearrangement joins TRBV7-3 to TRBJ2-6; D unclear. Germline CDR1 reads SGHTA; CDR2 reads FQGTGA. Trimming stripped 8 bases from V and 0 bases from J, with 8 bases between. This CDR3 contains 14 residues. The CDR3 is CASGRNSGANVLTF. The DNA for the CDR3 is TGTGCCAGCGGACGGAACTCTGGGGCCAACGTCCTGACTTTC.

This clonotype is a singleton in its sample. V usage is TRBV30 and J usage is TRBJ2-6, with D unresolved. The CDR3 runs to 16 residues. Germline assignment: CDR1 GTSNPN and CDR2 SVGIG (reference sequence). V lost 7 bases, J lost 1 base, and 17 bases lay in between. CDR3 coding DNA: TGTGCCTCGACCAGTGGCAGGCGTTCTGGGGCCAACGTCCTGACTTTC. It translates to CASTSGRRSGANVLTF.

This clonotype came up once. The chain has TRBV7-3 and TRBJ2-3; D gene uncertain. The CDR3 length is 15 residues. With 1 base removed from V and 0 bases from J, the gap between germline ends came to 8 bases. Germline lookup yields CDR1 SGHTA and CDR2 FQGTGA. The CDR3 loop reads CASSLMPGSTDTQYF. In DNA form, the CDR3 reads TGTGCCAGCAGCTTAATGCCGGGCAGCACAGATACGCAGTATTTT. Combining the CDR3 with reference TRBV7-3 and TRBJ2-3 gives the whole variable domain GAGVSQTPSNKVTEKGKYVELRCDPISGHTALYWYRQSLGQGPEFLIYFQGTGAADDSGLPNDRFFAVRPEGSVSTLKIQRTERGDSAVYLCASSLMPGSTDTQYFGPGTRLTVL.

V is TRBV7-3 and J is TRBJ2-7, with D tentatively TRBD1 (6 bases). V lost 5 bases, J lost 1 base, and 12 bases lay in between. The CDR3 length is 14 residues. Germline-derived CDR1 and CDR2 are SGHTA and FQGTGA. The CDR3 region has the DNA TGTGCCAGCAGCCCCAGGGGCTGGTCCTACGAGCAGTACTTC. This gives the protein CASSPRGWSYEQYF.

V usage is TRBV28 and J usage is TRBJ2-7; D assignment may be TRBD1 or TRBD2 (5 bases each). V was cut by 4 bases and J by 0 bases, with 16 bases left in between. Germline loops: CDR1 MDHEN, CDR2 SYDVKM. The CDR3 runs 16 residues. The CDR3: CASSSPLGVTSYEQYF. CDR3 coding DNA: TGTGCCAGCAGTTCCCCCCTGGGGGTCACCTCCTACGAGCAGTACTTC.

V gene TRBV28 combines with J gene TRBJ2-4; 7 bases fit TRBD2. CDR3 length: 13 amino acids. With 2 bases clipped from V and 7 bases from J, the junction kept 2 bases outside the gene matches. Germline V gene sequence: CDR1 MDHEN, CDR2 SYDVKM. The CDR3 bases are TGTGCCAGCAGTTTAGGGCGGGGGAACATTCAGTACTTC. This codes for CASSLGRGNIQYF. Based on the CDR3 plus reference TRBV28 and TRBJ2-4, the full variable domain is DVKVTQSSRYLVKRTGEKVFLECVQDMDHENMFWYRQDPGLGLRLIYFSYDVKMKEKGDIPEGYSVSREKKERFSLILESASTNQTSMYLCASSLGRGNIQYFGAGTRLSVL.

The chain carries TRBV29-1 and TRBJ2-1; TRBD1 is a possible D gene (6 bases). Germline V gene sequence: CDR1 SQVTM, CDR2 ANQGSEA. The V gene lost 3 bases and the J gene lost 10 bases, with 19 bases spanning the gap. The CDR3 contains 14 residues. The CDR3 sequence: CSVDGLGDQGEQFF. For the CDR3, the DNA is TGCAGCGTTGATGGGTTGGGTGATCAGGGGGAGCAGTTCTTC.

This chain connects TRBV11-2 to TRBJ1-1; possible D gene TRBD1, 5 bases. CDR3 length: 13 amino acids. Germline V CDR1 and CDR2: SGHAT, FQNNGV. V was trimmed by 6 bases and J by 6 bases, leaving 14 bases between them. CDR3 nucleotides: TGTGCCAGCAGACCCCTGGGGGGTTCTGAAGCTTTCTTT. It translates to CASRPLGGSEAFF.

This chain connects TRBV5-1 to TRBJ2-3; D may match TRBD1 or TRBD2 (5 bases each). Trimming removed 0 bases at V and 0 bases at J, with 8 bases between. Germline CDR1 reads SGHRS; CDR2 reads YFSETQ. The CDR3 sequence is 15 residues long. The CDR3, as DNA: TGCGCCAGCAGCTTGGGATGGGGGAGCACAGATACGCAGTATTTT. This gives the protein CASSLGWGSTDTQYF.

V and J are TRBV20-1 and TRBJ2-5, with D maybe TRBD2 (6 bases). V was shortened by 6 bases and J by 3 bases, with 20 bases between the two germline ends. The germline V gene encodes CDR1 DFQATT and CDR2 SNEGSKA (reference sequence). There are 15 residues in the CDR3. The CDR3 DNA is TGCAGTGCCCATCTTGTGGGCGAGCGGGAAGAGACCCAGTACTTC. It translates to CSAHLVGEREETQYF.

The chain is built from TRBV6-5 and TRBJ2-5, with TRBD2 matching 7 bases. Germline CDR1 is MNHEY and CDR2 is SVGAGI. This CDR3 is 18 amino acids long. Unmatched junction bases numbered 19, after V lost 2 bases and J lost 7 bases. The CDR3 region is CASSYSGPEGPREGTQYF. The DNA for the CDR3 is TGTGCCAGCAGTTACAGTGGGCCCGAGGGACCCAGGGAGGGGACCCAGTACTTC.

The chain joins TRBV6-5 to TRBJ2-2; maybe TRBD2 (6 bases). Germline CDR1 MNHEY, CDR2 SVGAGI. Between the trimmed V and J ends, which lost 6 bases and 7 bases, there was a span of 12 bases. The CDR3 covers 13 residues. The CDR3 protein is CASRDQTSGELFF. The CDR3 DNA sequence: TGTGCCAGCAGGGACCAGACTAGCGGGGAGCTGTTTTTT.

V and J are TRBV18 and TRBJ2-5; 9 nucleotides align to TRBD2. Germline assignment: CDR1 KGHSH and CDR2 LQKENI. The CDR3 contains 14 residues. V was clipped by 3 bases and J by 3 bases; unmatched bases: 2. DNA for the CDR3: TGTGCCAGCTCACCGACTAGCGGAGAAGAGACCCAGTACTTC. Its translation: CASSPTSGEETQYF.

V and J are TRBV29-1 and TRBJ2-2; D is tentatively TRBD1 or TRBD2 (5 bases each). The CDR3 has 13 residues. With 6 bases removed from V and 5 bases from J, the gap between germline ends came to 13 bases. CDR1 is SQVTM, CDR2 ANQGSEA, per germline. CDR3: CSVGTQGTGELFF. CDR3 nucleotide sequence: TGCAGCGTGGGGACCCAGGGAACCGGGGAGCTGTTTTTT.